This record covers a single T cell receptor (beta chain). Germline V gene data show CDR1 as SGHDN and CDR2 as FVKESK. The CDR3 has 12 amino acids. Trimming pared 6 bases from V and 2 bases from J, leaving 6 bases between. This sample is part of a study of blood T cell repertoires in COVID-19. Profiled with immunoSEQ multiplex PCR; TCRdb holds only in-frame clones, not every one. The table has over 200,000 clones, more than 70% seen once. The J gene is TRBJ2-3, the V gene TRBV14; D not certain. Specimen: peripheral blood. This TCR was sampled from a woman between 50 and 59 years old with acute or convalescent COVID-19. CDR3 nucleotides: TGTGCCAGCAGTCCTTTCACAGATACGCAGTATTTT. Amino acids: CASSPFTDTQYF.